The sequence of this T cell receptor beta chain was determined in a study of CD8 T cells in Susac syndrome. RNA totalling roughly 0.45 to 1 ug underwent reverse transcription with random hexamers. TCRdb reprocessed the immunoSEQ multiplex PCR reads with MiXCR, giving one entry per CDR3 protein. The sample lists 160,000 or so distinct CDR3 sequences, about 95% seen once, with 0.15% to 0.2% in the top ten. The CD8+ and CD4+ T cells were isolated magnetically using a negative isolation approach, whereas the TEMRA cells were enriched by FACS. General study points: The relatively small number of individuals in the TCR sequencing and HLA analysis was acknowledged by the study.

This CDR3 has 15 residues. CDR1 and CDR2 (germline): SGHRS, YFSETQ. V lost 7 bases, J lost 5 bases, and 21 bases lay in between. Note on this clonotype: Its antigen is currently unknown.

Source material: CD8+ T cells from PBMCs. The chain carries TRBV5-1 and TRBJ1-1; D may be TRBD1 (6 bases). The clonotype was recovered from a human donor with multiple sclerosis. In nucleotides, the CDR3 is TGCGCCAGCGCAGGAGAGACAGGCTTGGGTACTGAAGCTTTCTTT. It encodes CASAGETGLGTEAFF.